The 4 T cell receptor beta chains listed next were all sequenced from one sample in a study of shared clonotypes between healthy human individuals. Clones were sequenced by immunoSEQ multiplex PCR, and TCRdb holds only the in-frame ones, with some missing. There are just over 2,000,000 clones in the sample; approximately 94% occur only once, and 1% to 1.3% lies in the top ten. Cells designated naive CD8 were CD45RO-negative and were positively selected for CCR7, with terminally differentiated effector memory CD45RA+ cells excluded. Sample: naive CD8+ T cells sorted from blood. These receptor sequences come from a man aged 18 to 35 in good health.

The V gene is TRBV10-1, the J gene TRBJ1-1; D uncertain. Trimming cost V 5 bases and J 4 bases, with 11 bases left between them. The CDR3 is 13 residues long. Germline-derived CDR1 and CDR2 are WNHNN and SYGVQD (reference sequence). The CDR3 sequence: CASSPGRITEAFF. The DNA for the CDR3 is TGCGCCAGCAGTCCCGGGAGGATCACTGAAGCTTTCTTT.

The chain recombines TRBV27 with TRBJ2-2, with no clear D. The CDR3 loop spans 14 amino acids. CDR1 is MNHEY and CDR2 is SMNVEV in the germline V gene (reference sequence). V was trimmed by 1 base and J by 5 bases, leaving 8 bases between them. CDR3 residues: CASSLLTATGELFF. In DNA, the CDR3 is TGTGCCAGCAGTTTATTAACCGCGACCGGGGAGCTGTTTTTT.

This chain links TRBV27 with TRBJ2-3; 10 positions match TRBD2. This CDR3 spans 16 amino acids. Germline CDR1 is MNHEY and CDR2 is SMNVEV (reference sequence). The ends lost 5 bases at V and 5 bases at J; junction bases unmatched: 10. Here the CDR3 DNA reads TGTGCCAGCAGTCCCACGCTAGCGGGAGAGGTAGATACGCAGTATTTT. The encoded protein is CASSPTLAGEVDTQYF.

This CDR3 reads CASRRGVSYEQYF. Written as DNA, the CDR3 is TGTGCCAGCAGGAGGGGGGTATCCTACGAGCAGTACTTC. J is TRBJ2-7 and V is TRBV2, with D perhaps matching TRBD1 or TRBD2 (6 bases each). The CDR3 consists of 13 residues. V lost 6 bases to trimming and J lost 1 base, with 10 bases between them. The germline V gene has CDR1 SNHLY and CDR2 FYNNEI.